Detailed here is one TCR beta chain. The data were obtained in a study of T-cell reconstitution after alpha-beta-depleted transplantation in children. This CDR3 region has 12 residues. Trimming stripped 3 bases from V and 8 bases from J, with 7 bases between. Per germline, CDR1 KGHSH and CDR2 LQKENI. Unique molecular identifiers tagged the TCRbeta library. From the PCR reads, TCRdb called clonotypes with MiXCR, one entry per CDR3 protein. The sample comprises just over 350,000 distinct CDR3 sequences, about an eighth of which are singletons, and about 4.5% rests with the top ten. Sequencing was performed on PBMCs, taken from the stem cell graft. The rearrangement links TRBV18 to TRBJ1-4, with D unclear. The sequence was obtained from a human donor who donated a stem cell graft to a child with Fanconi anemia. CDR3 amino acids: CASSPLGEKLFF. Written as DNA, the CDR3 is TGTGCCAGCTCACCCCTGGGGGAAAAACTGTTTTTT.